Listed below are T cell receptor beta chains from one sample, sequenced in a study of blood T cell repertoires in COVID-19. The assay was immunoSEQ multiplex PCR, and TCRdb's table has in-frame clones only and misses some. The top ten hold 7.3% of the sample, which has 55,000 to 70,000 clones, 75% to 95% seen once. The source material was peripheral blood. The receptor source for this set is a man aged 35-49 years with COVID-19, enrolled during active disease. The CDR3 runs from the conserved cysteine through the conserved F or W. D genes are given only for firm matches.

.,TRBV3-1/TRBV3-2,CASSQDIYSNQPQHF
.,TRBV6-6,CASSYAEGPNEKLFF
TRBD2,TRBV5-4,CASSLPLGRGGNTGELFF
.,TRBV5-5,CASSSRTANTEAFF
TRBD1,TRBV10-3,CAISGQGRYEQYF
.,TRBV5-1,CASSFSLPGDTEAFF
TRBD2,TRBV7-7,CASSLGSGGALETQYF
.,TRBV28,CASLFGNTIYF
TRBD1,TRBV5-1,CASSSRDRDEQFF
.,TRBV5-1,CASSLGQSNNSPLHF
.,TRBV6-5,CASNRVPQFF
.,TRBV18,CASSQAAHGGYEQYF
TRBD2,TRBV19,CASSILERGPYTDTQYF
TRBD1,TRBV6-1,CASSDLTGLHQPQHF
.,TRBV5-1,CASSRGTTNTGELFF
TRBD1,TRBV19,CASSIAGQGTSPLHF